Sequencing of this TCR beta chain was carried out in a study of cytomegalovirus exposure and HLA in healthy donors. The CDR3 has 17 amino acids. Germline assignment: CDR1 SNHLY and CDR2 FYNNEI. Trimming took 0 bases from V and 10 from J; bases not matched to a gene: 13. Repertoires were generated with immunoSEQ multiplex PCR, while TCRdb's copy carries only in-frame clones and drops some. The sample contains tens of thousands of clones, approximately 96% of which appear only once. Broader study findings: Generally TCR sequences proved uncommon, though certain public TCRs appeared in numerous donors. Accounts indicate the classifier identified cytomegalovirus status with strong specificity and sensitivity.

Comment on this clone: As yet, its antigen is unknown.

Sequenced sample: PBMCs. This TCR was recovered from a woman under 30 in good health and CMV-seropositive. This chain connects TRBV2 to TRBJ2-1, with TRBD2 matching 9 bases. The CDR3 bases are TGTGCCAGCAGTGAAGCGCTCGGGGATAGCGGGAGCTTGGAGCAGTTCTTC. It encodes CASSEALGDSGSLEQFF. The whole variable domain, remainder taken from reference TRBV2 and TRBJ2-1, is EPEVTQTPSHQVTQMGQEVILRCVPISNHLYFYWYRQILGQKVEFLVSFYNNEISEKSEIFDDQFSVERPDGSNFTLKIRSTKLEDSAMYFCASSEALGDSGSLEQFFGPGTRLTVL.